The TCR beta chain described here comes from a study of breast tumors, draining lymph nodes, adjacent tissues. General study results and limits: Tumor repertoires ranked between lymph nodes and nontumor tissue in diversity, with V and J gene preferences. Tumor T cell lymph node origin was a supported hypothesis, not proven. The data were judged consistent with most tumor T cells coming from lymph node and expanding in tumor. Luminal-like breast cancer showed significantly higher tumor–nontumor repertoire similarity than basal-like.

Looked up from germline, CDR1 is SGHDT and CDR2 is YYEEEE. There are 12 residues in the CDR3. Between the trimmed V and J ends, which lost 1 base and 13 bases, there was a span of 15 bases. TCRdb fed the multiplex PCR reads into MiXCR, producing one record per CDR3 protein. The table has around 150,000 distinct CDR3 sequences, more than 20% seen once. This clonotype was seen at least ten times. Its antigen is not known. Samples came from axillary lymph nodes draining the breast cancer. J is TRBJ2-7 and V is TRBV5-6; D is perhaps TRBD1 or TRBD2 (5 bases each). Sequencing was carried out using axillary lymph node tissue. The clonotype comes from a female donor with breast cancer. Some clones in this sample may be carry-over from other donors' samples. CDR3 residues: CASSLWGRHDYF. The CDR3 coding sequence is TGTGCCAGCAGCTTGTGGGGACGGCATGACTACTTC.